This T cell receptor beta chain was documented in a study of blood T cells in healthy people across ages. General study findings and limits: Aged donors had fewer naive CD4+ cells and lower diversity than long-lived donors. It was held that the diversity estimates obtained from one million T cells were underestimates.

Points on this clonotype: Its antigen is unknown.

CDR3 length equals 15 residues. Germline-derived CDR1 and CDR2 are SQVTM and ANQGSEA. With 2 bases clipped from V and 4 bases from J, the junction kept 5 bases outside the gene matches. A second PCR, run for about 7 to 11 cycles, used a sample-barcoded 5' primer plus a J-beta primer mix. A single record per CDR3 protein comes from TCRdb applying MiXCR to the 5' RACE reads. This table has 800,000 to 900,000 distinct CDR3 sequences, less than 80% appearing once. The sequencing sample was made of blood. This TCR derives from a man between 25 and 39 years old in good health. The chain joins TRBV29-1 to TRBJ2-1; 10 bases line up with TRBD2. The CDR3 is CSVEPGLADYNEQFF. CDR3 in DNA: TGCAGCGTTGAACCAGGACTAGCGGATTACAATGAGCAGTTCTTC.